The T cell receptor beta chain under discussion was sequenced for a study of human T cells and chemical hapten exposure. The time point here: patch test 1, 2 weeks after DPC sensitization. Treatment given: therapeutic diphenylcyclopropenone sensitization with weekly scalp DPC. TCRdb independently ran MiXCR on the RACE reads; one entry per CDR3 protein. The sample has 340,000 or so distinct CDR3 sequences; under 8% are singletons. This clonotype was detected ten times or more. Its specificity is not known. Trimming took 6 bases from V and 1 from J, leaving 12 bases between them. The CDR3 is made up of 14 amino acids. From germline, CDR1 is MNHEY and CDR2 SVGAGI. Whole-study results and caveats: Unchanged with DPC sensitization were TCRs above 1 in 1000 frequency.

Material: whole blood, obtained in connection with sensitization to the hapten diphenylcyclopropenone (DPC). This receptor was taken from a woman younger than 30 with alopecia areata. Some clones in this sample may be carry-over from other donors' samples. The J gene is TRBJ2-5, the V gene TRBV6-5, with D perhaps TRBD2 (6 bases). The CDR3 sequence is CASSHGGGQETQYF. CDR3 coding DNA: TGTGCCAGCAGCCACGGGGGTGGCCAAGAGACCCAGTACTTC.